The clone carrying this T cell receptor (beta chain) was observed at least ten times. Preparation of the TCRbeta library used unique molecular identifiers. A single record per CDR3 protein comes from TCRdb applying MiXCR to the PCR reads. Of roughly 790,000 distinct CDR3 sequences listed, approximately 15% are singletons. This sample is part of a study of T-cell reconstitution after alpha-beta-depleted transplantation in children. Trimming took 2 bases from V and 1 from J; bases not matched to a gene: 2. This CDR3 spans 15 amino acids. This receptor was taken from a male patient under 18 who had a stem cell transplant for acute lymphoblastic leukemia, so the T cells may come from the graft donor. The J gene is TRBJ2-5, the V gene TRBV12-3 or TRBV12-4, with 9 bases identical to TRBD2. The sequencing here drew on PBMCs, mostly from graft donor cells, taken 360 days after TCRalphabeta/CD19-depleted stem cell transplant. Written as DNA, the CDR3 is TGTGCCAGCAGTTTAAGGCGGGAGGGCCAAGAGACCCAGTACTTC. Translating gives CASSLRREGQETQYF.